This T cell receptor (beta chain) is from a study of blood T cell repertoires in COVID-19. This clone was seen a handful of times. In the study's own analysis: Estimation of nucleated cell counts was performed using reference gene primer amplification. Some clones are missing from TCRdb's copy, which holds only in-frame ones; the method was immunoSEQ multiplex PCR. V, J and clone size reflect that table, while D and trimming were determined from the DNA. The sample lists 150,000 to 200,000 clones, 70% to 85% seen once, with about 5.5% in the top ten. Trimming took 3 bases from V and 0 from J, leaving 12 bases between them. The germline V gene has CDR1 SGDLS and CDR2 YYNGEE. The CDR3 is 15 amino acids.

The sequencing input was PBMCs or T cells enriched from blood (not recorded which). The rearrangement uses TRBV9 and TRBJ1-1; D gene uncertain. This TCR derives from a woman in her sixties with acute COVID-19. The CDR3 bases are TGTGCCAGCAGCGCCCATGTAGTCATGAACACTGAAGCTTTCTTT. Translated: CASSAHVVMNTEAFF.